This T cell receptor beta chain emerged from a study of T cell responses to AZD1222 COVID-19 vaccine. Study results and limitations: Spike-specific TCR breadth and depth rose after two AZD1222 doses.

Using immunoSEQ multiplex PCR, the repertoire was profiled, and TCRdb retains in-frame clones only, with some absent. The sample contains more than 150,000 clones, just under 90% of which appear only once. About this clone itself: Its antigen is undetermined.

Trimming removed 5 bases from V and 2 bases from J; junction bases left unmatched: 3. The CDR3 spans 15 residues. The germline gives CDR1 PRHDT, CDR2 FYEKMQ (reference sequence). The sequencing used peripheral blood, collected on day 0 of AZD1222 vaccination. The source is an adult in good health. The chain is built from TRBV13 and TRBJ1-3; 10 positions agree with TRBD1. CDR3 sequence (DNA): TGTGCCAGCAGCAGAGGACAGGGGGCTGGAAACACCATATATTTT. Amino acid sequence: CASSRGQGAGNTIYF.